These T cell receptor beta chains were read from a single sample in a study of molecular identifiers for immune sequencing clone quantification. TCRdb re-derived calls from the PCR reads in MiXCR, one entry per CDR3 protein. This sample has over 300,000 distinct CDR3 sequences, with about 22% found just once. Material for sequencing was naive CD8+ T cells from blood, with Jurkat cell RNA spiked in. The receptors were gathered from a human donor in good health. Some libraries in this study had Jurkat cell RNA spiked in. CDR3s include the opening cysteine and the closing phenylalanine or tryptophan. The D gene is left open where the match is weak. Clone size appears in some rows only: once, few, many, or a class for an expanded clone.

>TRBV12-3/TRBV12-4|TRBJ1-2|many|-
TGTGCCAGCAGTTTCGTCCCGAACTATGGCTACACCTTC
CASSFVPNYGYTF
>TRBV6-5|TRBJ2-7|-|-
TGTGCCAGCAGTTATCGTCAGGGGTTCTACGGGCAGTACTTC
CASSYRQGFYGQYF
>TRBV6-1|TRBJ1-3|-|-
TGTGCCAGCAGTGAACCAAGCTCTGGAAACACCATATATTTT
CASSEPSSGNTIYF
>TRBV27|TRBJ2-7|-|TRBD2
TGTGCCAGCAGTCCCATTACTCGCGGGAGCGCCATCAACGAGCAGTGCTTC
CASSPITRGSAINEQCF
>TRBV27|TRBJ2-3|-|-
TGTGCCAGCAGCTTAGCGGCCGGGGCTAGCACAGATACGCAGTATTTT
CASSLAAGASTDTQYF
>TRBV20-1|TRBJ2-7|few|TRBD1
TGCAGTGCTGATGGACAGGGTGGTCACGAGCAGTACTTC
CSADGQGGHEQYF
>TRBV6-5|TRBJ2-7|-|-
TGTGCCAGCAGTTACCGAAATCTCGCCTACCACGAGCAGTACTTC
CASSYRNLAYHEQYF
>TRBV4-1|TRBJ1-1|-|-
TGCGCCAGCAACAACGGGGGTCCGCGGACTGAAGCTTTCTTT
CASNNGGPRTEAFF
>TRBV27|TRBJ1-5|few|-
TGTGCCAGCAGTCTGGTAAATAGCAATCAGCCCCAGCATTTT
CASSLVNSNQPQHF
>TRBV6-5|TRBJ2-1|-|TRBD1
TGCGCCAGCAGTCCCTGGGGACAGGTCCTCTACAATGAGCAGTTCTTC
CASSPWGQVLYNEQFF
>TRBV20-1|TRBJ2-4|-|-
TGCAGTGCTAGTTTGGGCAGAGAGGGACTAGCCAAAAACATTCAGTACTTC
CSASLGREGLAKNIQYF
>TRBV6-6|TRBJ2-3|-|TRBD2
TGTGCCAGCAGTTACCTAATAGCGGGGGTCTCAGATACGCAGTATTTT
CASSYLIAGVSDTQYF
>TRBV11-2|TRBJ2-5|-|-
TGTGCCAGCAGCTTTGCTGCGGGAATGTACCAAGAGACCCAGTACTTC
CASSFAAGMYQETQYF
>TRBV7-9|TRBJ1-5|many|TRBD1
TGTGCCAGCAGCTTAAGCCAGGGGGATCAGCCCCAGCATTTT
CASSLSQGDQPQHF
>TRBV20-1|TRBJ2-6|-|-
TGCAGTGCTAGAGACTTTGGCGGGGCTCCGGTCTCTGGGGCCAACGTCCTGACTTTC
CSARDFGGAPVSGANVLTF
>TRBV5-6|TRBJ2-6|-|-
TGTGCCAGCAGCTTGGCAGGGTTCGTTGGGGCCAACGTCCTGACTTTC
CASSLAGFVGANVLTF
>TRBV28|TRBJ2-7|many|-
TGTGCCAGCAGTTTACGGGGGGCGCGGTCCTACGAGCAGTACTTC
CASSLRGARSYEQYF
>TRBV3-1|TRBJ2-1|-|TRBD1
TGTGCCAGCAGCCAAACCGGGACAGGGGGGACTAACAATGAGCAGTTCTTC
CASSQTGTGGTNNEQFF
>TRBV7-9|TRBJ1-2|many|TRBD1
TGTGCCAGCAGCTACTCCGGGACAGAGATTTATGGCTACACCTTC
CASSYSGTEIYGYTF
>TRBV5-1|TRBJ2-3|many|TRBD2
TGCGCCAGCAGCCCAGGACTAGCACCTAGCACAGATACGCAGTATTTT
CASSPGLAPSTDTQYF
>TRBV4-2|TRBJ1-1|-|TRBD1
TGTGCCAGCAGCCCGTTACAGGGGGCATCGAACACTGAAGCTTTCTTT
CASSPLQGASNTEAFF
>TRBV12-3/TRBV12-4|TRBJ2-5|many|-
TGTGCCAGCAGCGTTCCTTTAAGAACCCCAGAGACCCAGTACTTC
CASSVPLRTPETQYF
>TRBV28|TRBJ1-2|many|-
TGTGCCAGCCTCATGGACAGCAATCACCTTAACTATGGCTACACCTTC
CASLMDSNHLNYGYTF
>TRBV28|TRBJ2-7|-|-
TGTGCCAGCAGTTCCCCCCAGGGTTACGAGCGGTACTTC
CASSSPQGYERYF
>TRBV7-4|TRBJ1-5|many|-
TGTGCCAGCAGCCACACCCAGCAGGTCTATAGCAATCAGCCCCAGCATTTT
CASSHTQQVYSNQPQHF
>TRBV7-6|TRBJ2-7|few|-
TGTGCCAGCAGTCACGACAGCGACGAGCAGTACTTC
CASSHDSDEQYF
>TRBV7-2|TRBJ2-3|-|-
TGTGCCAGCAGCTTGACGGGTAGCACACATACGCAGTATTTT
CASSLTGSTHTQYF
>TRBV6-2/TRBV6-3|TRBJ2-3|-|TRBD1
TGTGCCAGCAGTCCAAGGGACAGGGGATCCGAGGATACGCAGTATTTT
CASSPRDRGSEDTQYF
>TRBV7-9|TRBJ2-7|-|-
TGTGCCAGCAGCTTAAGCGGTACCTACGCGCCGTCCTTC
CASSLSGTYAPSF
>TRBV4-1|TRBJ2-1|-|-
TGCGCCAGCAGCCAAGATCTGGGTGAGCCGTTCTTC
CASSQDLGEPFF
>TRBV30|TRBJ1-6|-|-
TGTGCCTGGAGCAGGGAGAGCTCCTATAATTCACCCCTCCACTTT
CAWSRESSYNSPLHF
>TRBV7-6|TRBJ2-3|many|-
TGTGCCAGCAGCCCAGAGGGACAACCCACGGATACGCAGTATTTT
CASSPEGQPTDTQYF
>TRBV20-1|TRBJ1-2|-|-
TGCAGGGCTAGAGTACCCGTAAGCTATGGCTACACCTTC
CRARVPVSYGYTF
>TRBV7-2|TRBJ2-7|-|TRBD2
TGTGCCAGCAGCTTAGCTAGCGGGAAGGACGAGCAGTACTTC
CASSLASGKDEQYF
>TRBV19|TRBJ1-6|few|TRBD1
TGTGCCAGTACCAGCTGGGCAGGGGGCGTTTCACCCCTCCACTTT
CASTSWAGGVSPLHF
>TRBV29-1|TRBJ1-1|few|TRBD1
TGCAGCGTTAGAGGACAGGGGAAAGAAGCTTTCTTT
CSVRGQGKEAFF
>TRBV20-1|TRBJ2-7|-|-
TGCAGTGCTAGGGGCGGGGTCGCCTACGAGCAGTACTTC
CSARGGVAYEQYF